This T cell receptor (beta chain) is drawn from a study of neoadjuvant anti-PD-1 for oral cavity cancer. The overall study: Patients without progression received a fourth nivolumab dose around day 43, then surgical resection on days 50-56.

Time point indicated: after neoadjuvant nivolumab, at surgical resection. This CDR3 is 12 amino acids long. Germline-derived CDR1 and CDR2 are MNHNS and SASEGT. The V end lost 1 base, the J end lost 7 bases, and 7 bases lay between the germline ends. TCRdb's table, derived via immunoSEQ multiplex PCR, lists solely in-frame clones and lacks some. The table shows roughly 10,000 clones, with just under 70% occurring only once. Sequences were derived from PBMCs, sampled after nivolumab (anti-PD-1) treatment. The clonotype originates from a person between 35 and 79 years old with oral cavity squamous cell carcinoma. J is TRBJ1-2 and V is TRBV6-1; D gene unclear. This CDR3 is CASSEEWGGYTF. The CDR3 nucleotides are TGTGCCAGCAGTGAAGAATGGGGTGGCTACACCTTC.